The T cell receptor beta chain under discussion was sequenced for a study of blood T cells in healthy people across ages. Study-level points and caveats: Researchers deemed the diversity estimates from one million T cells underestimates.

This clonotype was recorded a few times. No antigen is known for it. A second roughly 6 to 12 cycle PCR used barcoded and J-beta primers. From the 5' RACE reads, TCRdb called clonotypes with MiXCR, one entry per CDR3 protein. The table lists about a million distinct CDR3 sequences, roughly half of them singletons. This CDR3 has 13 residues. Trimming removed 0 bases from V and 5 bases from J, with 7 bases in between. Germline V gives CDR1 SGHAT, CDR2 FQNNGV. The material sequenced was blood. This sequence was found in an older woman in good health. V is TRBV11-2 and J is TRBJ2-5; D gene unclear. CDR3 protein: CASSLDPEETQYF. The CDR3 DNA follows: TGTGCCAGCAGCTTAGATCCAGAGGAGACCCAGTACTTC.